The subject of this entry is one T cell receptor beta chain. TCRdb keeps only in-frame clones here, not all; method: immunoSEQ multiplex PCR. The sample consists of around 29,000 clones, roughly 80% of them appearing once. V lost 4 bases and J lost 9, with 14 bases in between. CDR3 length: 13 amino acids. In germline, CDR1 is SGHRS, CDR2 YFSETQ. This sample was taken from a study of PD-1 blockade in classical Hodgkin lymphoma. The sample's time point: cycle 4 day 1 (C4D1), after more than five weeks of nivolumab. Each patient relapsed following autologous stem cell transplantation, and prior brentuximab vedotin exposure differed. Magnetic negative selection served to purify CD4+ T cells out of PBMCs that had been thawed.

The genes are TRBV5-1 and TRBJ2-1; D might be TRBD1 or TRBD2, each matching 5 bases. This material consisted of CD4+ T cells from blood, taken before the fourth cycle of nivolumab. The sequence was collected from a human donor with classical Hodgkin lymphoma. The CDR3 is CASSQGDVGEQFF. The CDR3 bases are TGCGCCAGCAGCCAAGGGGACGTGGGTGAGCAGTTCTTC.